This T cell receptor (beta chain) was found in a study of blood T cells in healthy people across ages. The CDR3 is made up of 16 amino acids. Together with a sample-barcoded 5' primer, a J-beta primer mix was included in a second PCR lasting roughly 6 to 12 cycles. Each of the cDNA molecules was tagged by a template-switch adaptor with 12 random nucleotides. There were at least 3 million CDR3-containing paired-end reads obtained from each sample. TCRdb independently ran MiXCR on the 5' RACE reads; one entry per CDR3 protein. The repertoire has 2 million or so distinct CDR3 sequences, about 50% of them found once; the top ten carry around 2.1%. Staff drew roughly 10 milliliters of peripheral blood from each donor. The total RNA that was extracted per sample amounted to at least 6 micrograms. To note about this clonotype: At one of its ends the junction is not consistent with the germline gene, which may arise from a read error.

V gene TRBV12-3 or TRBV12-4 combines with J gene TRBJ2-5, with 8 bases identical to TRBD1. This sequence originates from a woman in her thirties or forties in good health. The sequencing input was blood. CDR3 nucleotide sequence: TGTGCCAGCAGTAGGTTCGGGACAGGCGACCAAGAGACCCGGTACTTC. Amino acid sequence: CASSRFGTGDQETRYF.